This TCR beta chain came from a study of OX40 agonist ivuxolimab in advanced cancers. As for the study in general: The patients received ivuxolimab by intravenous route every 2 weeks at 0.01 to 10 mg/kg.

Trimming took off 7 bases at V and 4 bases at J, with 14 bases between the two ends. The CDR3 totals 13 residues. Per germline, CDR1 MNHEY and CDR2 SVGAGI. The data were produced by immunoSEQ multiplex PCR, yet TCRdb's version contains in-frame clones alone and is incomplete. Of about 54,000 clones in the sample, 70% to 90% are singletons; the top ten hold around 1.3%. The origin of this receptor is an adult with an advanced solid tumor such as melanoma, head and neck, liver or kidney cancer. The sample in question was CD4+ or CD8+ T cells sorted from blood, obtained in a trial of the OX40 agonist ivuxolimab. The V gene is TRBV6-5, the J gene TRBJ2-7, with D possibly matching TRBD2 (5 bases). As DNA, the CDR3 is TGTGCCAGCAATAAACGACCGGGGTACGAGCAGTACTTC. It encodes CASNKRPGYEQYF.